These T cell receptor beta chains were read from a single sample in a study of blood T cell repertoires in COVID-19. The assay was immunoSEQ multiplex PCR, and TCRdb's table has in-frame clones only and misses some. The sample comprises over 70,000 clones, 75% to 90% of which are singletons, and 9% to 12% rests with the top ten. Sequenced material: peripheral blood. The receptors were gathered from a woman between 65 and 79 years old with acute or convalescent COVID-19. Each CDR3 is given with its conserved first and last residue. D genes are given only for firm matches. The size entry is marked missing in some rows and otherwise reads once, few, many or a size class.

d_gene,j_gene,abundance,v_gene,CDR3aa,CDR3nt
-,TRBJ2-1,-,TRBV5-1,CASSQSSPEGVVSHEQFF,TGCGCCAGCAGCCAATCCTCCCCTGAGGGGGTTGTTAGCCATGAGCAGTTCTTC
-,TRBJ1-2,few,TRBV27,CASRGGGYGYTF,TGTGCCAGCAGAGGGGGGGGCTATGGCTACACCTTC
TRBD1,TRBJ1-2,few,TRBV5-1,CASSSGQGIRGYTF,TGCGCCAGCAGCTCGGGACAGGGGATCCGTGGCTACACCTTC
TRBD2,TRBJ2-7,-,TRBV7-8,CASSLLGRGTSYEQYF,TGTGCCAGCAGCTTGCTCGGGCGGGGGACCTCCTACGAGCAGTACTTC
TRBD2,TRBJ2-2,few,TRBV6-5,CATPVSGLATGELFF,TGTGCCACCCCAGTGTCGGGACTAGCCACCGGGGAGCTGTTTTTT
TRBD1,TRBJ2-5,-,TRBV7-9,CASSYSGTGGAGETQYF,TGTGCCAGCAGCTACTCCGGGACAGGGGGCGCAGGAGAGACCCAGTACTTC
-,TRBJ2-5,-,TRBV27,CASRSGVGTQYF,TGTGCCAGCAGGTCGGGGGTGGGGACCCAGTACTTC
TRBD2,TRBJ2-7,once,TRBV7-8,CASSRRGVQDEQYF,TGTGCCAGCAGCAGACGGGGGGTTCAGGACGAGCAGTACTTC
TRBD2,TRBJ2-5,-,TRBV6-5,CASSNLAGRETQYF,TGTGCCAGCAGCAATTTAGCGGGCCGGGAGACCCAGTACTTC
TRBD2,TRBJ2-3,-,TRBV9,CASSSERTSGTDTQYF,TGTGCCAGCAGCTCAGAAAGGACTAGCGGCACAGATACGCAGTATTTT
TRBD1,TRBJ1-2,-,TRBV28,CASIPPGTGGGYTF,TGTGCCAGCATTCCCCCTGGGACAGGGGGTGGCTACACCTTC
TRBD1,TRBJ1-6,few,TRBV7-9,CASSLEATGGRSPLHF,TGTGCCAGCAGCTTAGAAGCGACAGGGGGCCGTTCACCCCTCCACTTT
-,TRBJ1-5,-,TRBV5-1,CASSLQGPDQPQHF,TGCGCCAGCAGCTTACAGGGCCCTGATCAGCCCCAGCATTTT
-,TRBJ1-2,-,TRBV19,CASTPTLNYGYTF,TGTGCCAGTACCCCAACACTAAACTATGGCTACACCTTC
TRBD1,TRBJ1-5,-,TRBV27,CASSAAGGWSNQPQHF,TGTGCCAGCAGTGCAGCAGGGGGTTGGAGCAATCAGCCCCAGCATTTT